Shown below are 30 T cell receptor beta chains from a single sample sequenced in a study of lymphopenia after photon versus proton radiotherapy (dated by TCRdb to about 2019). Library creation used the immunoSEQ multiplex PCR assay. TCRdb retrieved this table from immuneACCESS and kept in-frame rearrangements only. Not all clones are present; in checked studies, unresolved V genes account for under half, and no reason is known for the remainder. This sample lists 20,000 to 25,000 clones; roughly 85% were detected once. The ten largest clones capture around 19% of the sample. The specimen comprised peripheral blood, sampled from a patient treated with photon-based radiotherapy. The receptors originated from a man in his 60s with pancreatic cancer.

The gene calls are TRBV2 and TRBJ1-1, with D unresolved. Germline CDR1 reads SNHLY; CDR2 reads FYNNEI. The CDR3 has 16 residues. Trimming left V 6 bases short and J 2 bases short, with 19 bases between. CDR3 region: CASRLLRKAKNTEAFF. CDR3 DNA sequence: TGTGCCAGCAGGCTCCTTAGGAAAGCTAAAAACACTGAAGCTTTCTTT.

This chain connects TRBV5-1 to TRBJ2-5; D might be TRBD1 (5 bases). Germline V gene sequence: CDR1 SGHRS, CDR2 YFSETQ. The V end was cut by 9 bases, the J end by 5 bases, with 20 bases between. The CDR3 runs to 14 residues. CDR3 sequence reads: CATAAGYGGETQYF. The DNA for the CDR3 is TGCGCCACCGCGGCAGGGTATGGTGGCGAGACCCAGTACTTC. The whole variable domain, filled in from reference TRBV5-1 and TRBJ2-5, reads KAGVTQTPRYLIKTRGQQVTLSCSPISGHRSVSWYQQTPGQGLQFLFEYFSETQRNKGNFPGRFSGRQFSNSRSEMNVSTLELGDSALYLCATAAGYGGETQYFGPGTRLLVL.

The rearrangement uses TRBV6-6 and TRBJ1-3; 9 nucleotides agree with TRBD1. V dropped 4 bases and J dropped 2; count of bases not matched to a gene: 3. Germline V gene sequence: CDR1 MNHNY, CDR2 SVGAGI (reference sequence). This CDR3 is built from 15 residues. CDR3 nucleotides: TGTGCCAGCAGTTCTACAGGGGGCACTGGAAACACCATATATTTT. Its protein is CASSSTGGTGNTIYF.

The chain combines TRBV7-2 with TRBJ2-2, with D maybe TRBD1 (5 bases). The V gene lost 5 bases and the J gene lost 4 bases, with 8 bases spanning the gap. Germline V lookup: CDR1 SGHTA, CDR2 FQGNSA. CDR3 length: 13 amino acids. The CDR3, as DNA: TGTGCCAGCAGCCGGACAATCACCGGGGAGCTGTTTTTT. Its protein product is CASSRTITGELFF.

The rearrangement joins TRBV7-3 to TRBJ2-2, with 8 nucleotides matching TRBD1. The CDR3 runs 16 residues. V gave up 2 bases and J gave up 3 bases; unmatched junction bases: 5. Germline lookup yields CDR1 SGHTA and CDR2 FQGTGA. CDR3 region: CASSLGQGGYTGELFF. Written as DNA, the CDR3 is TGTGCCAGCAGCTTAGGACAGGGAGGCTACACCGGGGAGCTGTTTTTT.

The chain combines TRBV4-2 with TRBJ1-2, with 7 bases that match TRBD1. The CDR3 runs 15 residues. The germline V gene encodes CDR1 LGHNA and CDR2 YNFKEQ. J lost 4 bases, V lost 4 bases, and 9 bases had no gene match. CDR3 amino acids: CASSRDREESYGYTF. The CDR3 nucleotides are TGTGCCAGCAGCCGAGACAGGGAGGAATCCTATGGCTACACCTTC.

The CDR3 sequence is CASGLATYRAGDYGYTF. The CDR3 region has the DNA TGTGCTAGTGGTTTGGCGACCTACAGGGCGGGTGACTATGGCTACACCTTC. The V call is TRBV12-5, the J call TRBJ1-2; a weak D match, TRBD1 (6 bases). Germline lookup yields CDR1 LGHNT and CDR2 FRNRAP. This CDR3 has 17 residues. Trimming stripped 1 base from V and 3 bases from J, with 18 bases between.

The chain recombines TRBV5-6 with TRBJ1-6; a possible D gene is TRBD1 (6 bases). CDR1 and CDR2 (germline): SGHDT, YYEEEE. The CDR3 length is 14 residues. V shed 4 bases and J shed 7 bases, with 12 bases lying between them. Written as DNA, the CDR3 is TGTGCCAGCAGCACAACAGGGAGCAATTCACCCCTCCACTTT. Protein: CASSTTGSNSPLHF. The full variable domain, its missing parts supplied by reference TRBV5-6 and TRBJ1-6, is DAGVTQSPTHLIKTRGQQVTLRCSPKSGHDTVSWYQQALGQGPQFIFQYYEEEERQRGNFPDRFSGHQFPNYSSELNVNALLLGDSALYLCASSTTGSNSPLHFGNGTRLTVT.

V gene TRBV7-2 combines with J gene TRBJ2-3; D is ambiguous. There are 13 residues in the CDR3. CDR1 is SGHTA, CDR2 FQGNSA, per germline. V lost 3 bases, J lost 2 bases, and 6 bases lay in between. CDR3 in DNA: TGTGCCAGCAGCTTCCACTCCACAGATACGCAGTATTTT. Its protein is CASSFHSTDTQYF.

The chain combines TRBV27 with TRBJ1-6; TRBD1 matches at 7 bases. J gave up 0 bases and V 8 bases, and 1 base lay outside the gene matches. This CDR3 has 14 residues. The V gene's germline CDR1 is MNHEY and CDR2 SMNVEV (reference sequence). The CDR3 coding sequence is TGTGCCAGCGGGGACAGCTCCTATAATTCACCCCTCCACTTT. Translated, it gives CASGDSSYNSPLHF.

About this clone itself: Compared with germline, one end of the junction differs, possibly owing to a read error. The V and J genes are TRBV9 and TRBJ2-3, with D tentatively TRBD1 or TRBD2 (5 bases each). The CDR3 loop spans 14 amino acids. From germline, CDR1 is SGDLS and CDR2 YYNGEE. CDR3 bases: TGTGCCAGCAGCGCCATAGCCGGGACCTCCCATCCCCAATTT. It encodes CASSAIAGTSHPQF.

This clone was counted only a few times. V is TRBV30 and J is TRBJ1-6; D is ambiguous. Germline V gives CDR1 GTSNPN, CDR2 SVGIG (reference sequence). V lost 4 bases and J 10 bases, leaving 11 bases between the germline ends. The CDR3 runs 12 residues. As DNA, the CDR3 is TGTGCCTGGAATAGTGTCCTCTCACCCCTCCACTTT. It is translated as CAWNSVLSPLHF.

The chain uses TRBV2 and TRBJ2-7; the D call may be TRBD1 or TRBD2 (5 bases each). The CDR3 consists of 17 residues. From germline, CDR1 is SNHLY and CDR2 FYNNEI. The V end lost 0 bases, the J end lost 0 bases, and 15 bases lay between the germline ends. CDR3 in DNA: TGTGCCAGCAGTGAAGCGTCGGGACCCAATGCCTCCTACGAGCAGTACTTC. Protein: CASSEASGPNASYEQYF.

The V call is TRBV5-4, the J call TRBJ2-6; 7 nucleotides agree with TRBD2. The ends lost 6 bases at V and 0 bases at J; junction bases unmatched: 6. The CDR3 loop spans 16 amino acids. From germline, CDR1 is SGHNT and CDR2 YYREEE (reference sequence). CDR3 nucleotide sequence: TGTGCCAGCACCCCCGGGGGGAGCTCTGGGGCCAACGTCCTGACTTTC. Encoded protein: CASTPGGSSGANVLTF.

This clone was detected once. This chain uses TRBV28 with TRBJ2-5, with D hard to call. The CDR3 runs 11 residues. V lost 3 bases to trimming and J lost 5 bases, with 4 bases between them. CDR1 and CDR2 (germline): MDHEN, SYDVKM. The CDR3 loop is CASSFSETQYF. The CDR3, as DNA: TGTGCCAGCAGTTTTTCGGAGACCCAGTACTTC.

The CDR3 loop reads CASSLGTELYGYTF. The DNA of the CDR3 is TGTGCCAGCAGCTTAGGTACAGAACTCTATGGCTACACCTTC. The genes are TRBV11-1 and TRBJ1-2; D is undetermined. The V end lost 1 base, the J end lost 4 bases, and 10 bases lay between the germline ends. Germline V lookup: CDR1 SGHAT, CDR2 FQDESV (reference sequence). CDR3 length: 14 amino acids.

The CDR3 DNA sequence: TGTGCCAGCAGTGTTGACAGGGGTAATGGCTACACCTTC. Amino acids: CASSVDRGNGYTF. This rearrangement joins TRBV6-1 to TRBJ1-2; 8 nucleotides align to TRBD1. Trimming at V came to 4 bases and at J to 6 bases, leaving 4 bases not matched to a gene. The CDR3 runs to 13 residues. Germline CDR1 and CDR2: MNHNS and SASEGT.

This chain uses TRBV10-2 with TRBJ2-7, with TRBD2 as a possible D gene (6 bases). CDR1 is WSHSY and CDR2 is SAAADI in the germline V gene. This CDR3 contains 12 residues. V lost 9 bases and J lost 5, with 14 bases in between. The CDR3 here is CASLRGEDEQYF. As DNA, the CDR3 is TGCGCCAGTCTTCGCGGGGAAGACGAGCAGTACTTC.

This clone was detected only once. The rearrangement joins TRBV9 to TRBJ1-3, with D perhaps TRBD1 (5 bases). Germline-derived CDR1 and CDR2 are SGDLS and YYNGEE. The CDR3 runs 13 residues. V was shortened by 2 bases and J by 4 bases, with 7 bases between the two germline ends. The CDR3 DNA reads as TGTGCCAGCAGCGTTCAGGGAGGAAACACCATATATTTT. Its protein product is CASSVQGGNTIYF.

The V and J genes are TRBV11-2 and TRBJ2-1, with D hard to call. The V gene's germline CDR1 is SGHAT and CDR2 FQNNGV. Trimming shortened V by 5 bases and J by 14 bases, and 16 bases separated the two germline ends. This CDR3 has 12 amino acids. Written as DNA, the CDR3 is TGTGCCAGCAGCCCGGTCGGATACACCGAGTTCTTC. As protein: CASSPVGYTEFF. The full variable domain, completed using reference TRBV11-2 and TRBJ2-1, is EAGVAQSPRYKIIEKRQSVAFWCNPISGHATLYWYQQILGQGPKLLIQFQNNGVVDDSQLPKDRFSAERLKGVDSTLKIQPAKLEDSAVYLCASSPVGYTEFFGPGTRLTVL.

This sequence joins TRBV29-1 and TRBJ2-1; D not resolved. The V end lost 6 bases, the J end lost 1 base, and 13 bases lay between the germline ends. Looked up from germline, CDR1 is SQVTM and CDR2 is ANQGSEA. The CDR3 sequence is 14 residues long. The CDR3 is CSVAVLQSYNEQFF. CDR3 DNA sequence: TGCAGCGTAGCTGTACTCCAATCCTACAATGAGCAGTTCTTC.

V usage is TRBV18 and J usage is TRBJ2-7; the match to TRBD2 covers 9 bases. The V and J ends lost 0 bases and 5 bases, in that order; junction bases with no gene match: 5. Germline assignment: CDR1 KGHSH and CDR2 LQKENI. CDR3 length equals 15 residues. The CDR3 protein is CASSPPTSGVHEQYF. Here the CDR3 DNA reads TGTGCCAGCTCACCACCGACTAGCGGAGTCCACGAGCAGTACTTC.

A single count supports this clone. The rearrangement uses TRBV25-1 and TRBJ2-1; D is uncertain. CDR3 length: 12 amino acids. The V and J ends lost 0 bases and 10 bases respectively, with 7 bases between them. The V gene's germline CDR1 is MGHDK and CDR2 SYGVNS. This CDR3 reads CASSEYMGEQFF. In DNA form, the CDR3 reads TGTGCCAGCAGTGAATATATGGGGGAGCAGTTCTTC.

The chain employs TRBV29-1 and TRBJ1-2, with D unresolved. Trimming took off 4 bases at V and 0 bases at J, with 9 bases between the two ends. CDR1 and CDR2 from the germline V gene are SQVTM and ANQGSEA. The CDR3 runs 13 residues. DNA for the CDR3: TGCAGCGTTGGGGAGAGAGCTAACTATGGCTACACCTTC. Translation gives CSVGERANYGYTF.

This clone was picked up one time. This rearrangement joins TRBV11-3 to TRBJ2-7; possibly TRBD1 or TRBD2 for D (5 bases each). The CDR3 is 12 residues long. V lost 2 bases to trimming and J lost 6 bases, with 8 bases between them. CDR1 is SGHNT, CDR2 YENEEA, per germline. The CDR3 DNA reads as TGTGCCAGCAGCTTAAGTGGGGGCGAGCAGTACTTC. Protein product: CASSLSGGEQYF.

The chain recombines TRBV2 with TRBJ2-3; D gene ambiguous. The CDR3 extends over 15 amino acids. Per the germline V gene, CDR1 is SNHLY and CDR2 is FYNNEI. The V and J ends lost 6 bases and 4 bases respectively, with 17 bases between them. This CDR3 is CASSWSAPTADTQYF. The CDR3 region has the DNA TGTGCCAGCAGCTGGTCGGCTCCTACGGCAGATACGCAGTATTTT.

The rearrangement uses TRBV12-5 and TRBJ1-1; D might be TRBD1 (6 bases). The V gene lost 1 base and the J gene lost 6 bases, with 30 bases spanning the gap. Germline V CDR1 and CDR2: LGHNT, FRNRAP. This CDR3 is 20 amino acids long. CDR3 in DNA: TGTGCTAGTGGTTTGGCCCTCGGCGGGGGCTTCGCTTCGTTGAGTCCTGAAGCTTTCTTT. Translation gives CASGLALGGGFASLSPEAFF.

The chain links TRBV11-3 to TRBJ2-1, with D maybe TRBD2 (5 bases). The CDR3 extends over 17 amino acids. V gave up 1 base and J gave up 5 bases, with 18 bases separating them. Germline V gene lookup returns CDR1 SGHNT and CDR2 YENEEA. CDR3 nucleotide sequence: TGTGCCAGCAGCTTAGCCGGGGAAAGTCGGGGTAACAATGAGCAGTTCTTC. Residues: CASSLAGESRGNNEQFF.

The genes are TRBV7-9 and TRBJ2-5; unclear D gene. The J call may be incorrect, as the DNA end agrees better with TRBJ2-7. Looked up from germline, CDR1 is SEHNR and CDR2 is FQNEAQ (reference sequence). CDR3 length: 13 residues. The CDR3 bases are TGTGCCAGCAGCTTGGAAAGCTCCTACGAGCAGTACTTC. It is translated as CASSLESSYEQYF.

The rearrangement links TRBV30 to TRBJ1-1; D may be TRBD1 (5 bases). This CDR3 has 12 amino acids. Germline CDR1 and CDR2: GTSNPN and SVGIG (reference sequence). V was clipped by 0 bases and J by 3 bases, with 5 bases between them. Here the CDR3 reads CAWSVGDTEAFF. The CDR3 nucleotides are TGTGCCTGGAGTGTAGGGGACACTGAAGCTTTCTTT.